This T cell receptor (beta chain) is from a study of T cells after yellow fever vaccination. Study-level findings and limits: Weaker overall was a secondary response that nonetheless peaked faster, on day 5 versus 15. A large majority of primary-vaccination clones showed up again after the booster (under 98% CD4, around 90% CD8).

Ten or more counts support this clonotype. Germline lookup yields CDR1 SGHRS and CDR2 YFSETQ. The CDR3 totals 14 residues. V was trimmed by 2 bases and J by 6 bases, leaving 14 bases between them. TCRdb reprocessed the 5' RACE reads via MiXCR and lists one record per CDR3 protein. The sample holds 75,000 to 100,000 distinct CDR3 sequences, almost 9% seen once. The J gene is TRBJ1-1, the V gene TRBV5-1, with a tentative D call TRBD1 (6 bases). This TCR came from a man aged 18 to 30 who received the YFV17D yellow fever vaccine. Source: CD8+ T cells not binding an NS4B(214-222) dextramer, sorted from PBMCs, taken less than 16 days after the first yellow fever vaccination. The CDR3 protein is CASSLQGGTSEAFF. As DNA, the CDR3 is TGCGCCAGCAGCTTACAGGGTGGGACTTCTGAAGCTTTCTTT. Full variable domain (rest looked up from reference TRBV5-1 and TRBJ1-1): KAGVTQTPRYLIKTRGQQVTLSCSPISGHRSVSWYQQTPGQGLQFLFEYFSETQRNKGNFPGRFSGRQFSNSRSEMNVSTLELGDSALYLCASSLQGGTSEAFFGQGTRLTVV.